This TCR beta chain came from a study of cytomegalovirus exposure and HLA in healthy donors. Across the whole study: Genotyping showed 81% of over 350 donors falling in the Caucasian-associated ancestry cluster. Study-wide findings and caveats: Later work found most CMV-associated TCR beta chains apparently HLA-restricted.

Use of 60 Vbeta and 13 Jbeta primers characterized the PCR. The assay was immunoSEQ multiplex PCR, and TCRdb's table has in-frame clones only and misses some. The sample shows about 64,000 clones, 85% of them seen only once. Turning to this clone: Its specificity is unknown.

This TCR came from a female donor in good health and CMV-seronegative. Sequencing was performed on PBMCs.

CDR3: CASSKAAVSGNTIYF. The CDR3 coding sequence is TGTGCCAGTAGTAAGGCCGCGGTCTCTGGAAACACCATATATTTT. The J gene is TRBJ1-3, the V gene TRBV19; no definite D call. The V end was cut by 4 bases, the J end by 0 bases, with 10 bases between. The CDR3 runs 15 residues. Germline CDR1 reads LNHDA; CDR2 reads SQIVND (reference sequence).